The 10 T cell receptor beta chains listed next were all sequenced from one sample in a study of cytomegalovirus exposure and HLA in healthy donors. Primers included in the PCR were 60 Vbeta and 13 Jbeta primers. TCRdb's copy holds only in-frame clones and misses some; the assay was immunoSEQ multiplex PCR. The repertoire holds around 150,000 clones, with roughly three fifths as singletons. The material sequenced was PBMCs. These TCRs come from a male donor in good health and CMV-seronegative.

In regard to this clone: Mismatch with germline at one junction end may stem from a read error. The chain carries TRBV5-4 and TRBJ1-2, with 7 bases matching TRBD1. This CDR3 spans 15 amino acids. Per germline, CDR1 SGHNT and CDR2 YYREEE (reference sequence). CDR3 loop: CASSLADRETYGYPF. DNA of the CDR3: TGTGCCAGCAGCTTGGCCGACAGGGAAACCTATGGCTACCCCTTC.

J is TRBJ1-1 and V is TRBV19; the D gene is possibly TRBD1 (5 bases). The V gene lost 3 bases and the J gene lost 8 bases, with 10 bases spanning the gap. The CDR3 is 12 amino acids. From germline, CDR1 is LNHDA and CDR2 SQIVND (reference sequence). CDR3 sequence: CASSIGALEAFF. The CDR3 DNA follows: TGTGCCAGTAGTATTGGGGCACTGGAAGCTTTCTTT.

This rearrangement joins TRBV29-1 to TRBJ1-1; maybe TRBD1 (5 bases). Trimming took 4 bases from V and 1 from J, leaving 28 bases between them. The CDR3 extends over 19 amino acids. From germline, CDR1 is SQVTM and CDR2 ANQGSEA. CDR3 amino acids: CSVVGAHGPHRAANTEAFF. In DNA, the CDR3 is TGCAGCGTTGTAGGGGCACACGGACCCCATCGTGCAGCGAACACTGAAGCTTTCTTT.

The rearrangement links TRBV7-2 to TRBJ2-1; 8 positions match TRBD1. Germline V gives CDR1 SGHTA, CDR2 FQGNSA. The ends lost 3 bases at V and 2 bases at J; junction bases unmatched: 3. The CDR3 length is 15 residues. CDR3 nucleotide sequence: TGTGCCAGCAGCTTGCAGGGGGCGGCCTACAATGAGCAGTTCTTC. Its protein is CASSLQGAAYNEQFF.

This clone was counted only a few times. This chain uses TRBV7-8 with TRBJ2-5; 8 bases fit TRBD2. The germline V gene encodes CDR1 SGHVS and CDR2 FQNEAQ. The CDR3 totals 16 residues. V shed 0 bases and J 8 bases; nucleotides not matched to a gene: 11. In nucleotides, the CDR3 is TGTGCCAGCAGCTTAGCGGGGACGGGGGGGTCGGATACCCAGTACTTC. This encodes CASSLAGTGGSDTQYF.

CDR3 sequence (DNA): TGTGCCACCCAGAACAGGGCAATCTACGAGCAGTACTTC. Translation: CATQNRAIYEQYF. V and J are TRBV6-1 and TRBJ2-7; D is perhaps TRBD1 (6 bases). Deletions cut 10 bases from V and 3 bases from J, with 16 bases between. The V gene's germline CDR1 is MNHNS and CDR2 SASEGT. CDR3 length: 13 amino acids.

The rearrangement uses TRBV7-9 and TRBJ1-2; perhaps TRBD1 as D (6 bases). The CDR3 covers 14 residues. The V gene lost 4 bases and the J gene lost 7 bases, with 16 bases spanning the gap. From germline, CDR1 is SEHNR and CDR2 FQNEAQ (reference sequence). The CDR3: CASSYTGPSGGYTF. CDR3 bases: TGTGCCAGCAGCTACACAGGGCCGAGTGGTGGCTACACCTTC.

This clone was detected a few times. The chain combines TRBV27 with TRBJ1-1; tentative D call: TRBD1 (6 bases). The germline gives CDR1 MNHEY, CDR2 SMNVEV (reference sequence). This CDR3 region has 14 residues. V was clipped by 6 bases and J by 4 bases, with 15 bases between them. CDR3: CASRLTGKGTEAFF. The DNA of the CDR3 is TGTGCCAGCAGACTCACAGGGAAGGGCACTGAAGCTTTCTTT.

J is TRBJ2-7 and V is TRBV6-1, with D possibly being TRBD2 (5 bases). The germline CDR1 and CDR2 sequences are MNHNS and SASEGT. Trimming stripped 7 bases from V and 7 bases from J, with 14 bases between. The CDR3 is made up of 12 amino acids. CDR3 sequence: CASTDGLGEQYF. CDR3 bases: TGTGCCAGCACGGACGGACTGGGAGAGCAGTACTTC.

DNA of the CDR3: TGCGCCAGCAGCCAGACAGACAGGGGCCCTCTTGAAGCTTTCTTT. Translation gives CASSQTDRGPLEAFF. The chain employs TRBV4-1 and TRBJ1-1; TRBD1 matches 8 bases. This CDR3 comprises 15 residues. Germline loops: CDR1 MGHRA, CDR2 YSYEKL. V lost 3 bases and J lost 7; bases outside the gene matches: 10.